This T cell receptor beta chain was sequenced for a study of blood T cells in healthy people across ages. Sample-barcoded 5' priming and a J-beta primer mix drove a second PCR of about 6 to 12 cycles. TCRdb fed the 5' RACE reads into MiXCR, producing one record per CDR3 protein. In the table there are 1.8 million or so distinct CDR3 sequences, roughly two fifths of which are singletons. The germline V gene encodes CDR1 SNHLY and CDR2 FYNNEI. The CDR3 has 12 residues. V lost 7 bases and J lost 8, with 13 bases in between. This TCR came from a human donor in good health. V usage is TRBV2 and J usage is TRBJ2-3; no clear D gene. The specimen was blood. CDR3 bases: TGTGCCAGCATACAAATAGAGGTTACGCAGTATTTT. Translation gives CASIQIEVTQYF.